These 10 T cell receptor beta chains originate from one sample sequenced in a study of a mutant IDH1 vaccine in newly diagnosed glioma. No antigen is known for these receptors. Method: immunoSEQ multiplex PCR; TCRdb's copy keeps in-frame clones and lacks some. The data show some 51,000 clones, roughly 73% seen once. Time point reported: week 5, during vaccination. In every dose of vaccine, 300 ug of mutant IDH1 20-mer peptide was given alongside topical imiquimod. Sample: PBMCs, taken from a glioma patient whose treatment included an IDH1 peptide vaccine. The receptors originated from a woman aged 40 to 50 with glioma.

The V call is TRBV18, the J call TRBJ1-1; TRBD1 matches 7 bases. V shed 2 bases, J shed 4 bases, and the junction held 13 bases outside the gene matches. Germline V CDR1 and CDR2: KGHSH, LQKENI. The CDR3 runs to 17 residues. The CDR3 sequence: CASSPIPPGGIGTEAFF. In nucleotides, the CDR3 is TGTGCCAGCTCACCAATCCCACCAGGGGGAATCGGCACTGAAGCTTTCTTT.

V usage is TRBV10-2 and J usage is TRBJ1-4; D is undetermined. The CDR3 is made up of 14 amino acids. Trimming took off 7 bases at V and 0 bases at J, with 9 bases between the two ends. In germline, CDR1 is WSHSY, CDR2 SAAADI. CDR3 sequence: CASMAIATNEKLFF. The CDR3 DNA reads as TGCGCCAGCATGGCAATTGCAACTAATGAAAAACTGTTTTTT.

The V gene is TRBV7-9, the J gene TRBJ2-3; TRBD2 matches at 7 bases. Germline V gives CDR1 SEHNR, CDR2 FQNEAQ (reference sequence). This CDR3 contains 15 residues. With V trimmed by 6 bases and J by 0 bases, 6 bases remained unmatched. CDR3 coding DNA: TGTGCCAGCAGATCACTAGCGACTAGCACAGATACGCAGTATTTT. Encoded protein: CASRSLATSTDTQYF.

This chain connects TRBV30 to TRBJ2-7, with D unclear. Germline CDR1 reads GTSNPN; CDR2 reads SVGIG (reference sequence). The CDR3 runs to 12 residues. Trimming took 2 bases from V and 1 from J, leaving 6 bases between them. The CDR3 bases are TGTGCCTGGAGTCAAGGGTCCTACGAGCAGTACTTC. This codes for CAWSQGSYEQYF. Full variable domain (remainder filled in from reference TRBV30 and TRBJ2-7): SQTIHQWPATLVQPVGSPLSLECTVEGTSNPNLYWYRQAAGRGLQLLFYSVGIGQISSEVPQNLSASRPQDRQFILSSKKLLLSDSGFYLCAWSQGSYEQYFGPGTRLTVT.

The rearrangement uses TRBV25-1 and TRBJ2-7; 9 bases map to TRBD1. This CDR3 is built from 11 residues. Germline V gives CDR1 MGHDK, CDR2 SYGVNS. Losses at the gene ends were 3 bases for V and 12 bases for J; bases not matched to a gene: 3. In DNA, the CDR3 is TGTGCCAGCAGTGAGACAGGGGGAGCGTACTTC. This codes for CASSETGGAYF.

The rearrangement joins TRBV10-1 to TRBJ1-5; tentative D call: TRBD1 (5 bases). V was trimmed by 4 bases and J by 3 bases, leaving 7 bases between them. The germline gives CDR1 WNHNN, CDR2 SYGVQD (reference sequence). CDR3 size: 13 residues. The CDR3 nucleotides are TGCGCCAGCAGTGGACAGTCCAATCAGCCCCAGCATTTT. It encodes CASSGQSNQPQHF.

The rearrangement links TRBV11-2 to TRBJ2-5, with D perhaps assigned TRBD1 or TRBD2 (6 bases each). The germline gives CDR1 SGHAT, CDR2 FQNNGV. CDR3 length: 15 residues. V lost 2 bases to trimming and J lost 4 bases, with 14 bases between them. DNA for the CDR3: TGTGCCAGCAGCTTAATGGCTGGAGGGGGAGAGACCCAGTACTTC. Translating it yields CASSLMAGGGETQYF.

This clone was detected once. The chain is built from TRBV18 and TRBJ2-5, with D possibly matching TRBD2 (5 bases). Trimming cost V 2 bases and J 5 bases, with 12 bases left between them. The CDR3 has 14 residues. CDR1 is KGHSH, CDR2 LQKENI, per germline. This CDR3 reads CASSPFATGETQYF. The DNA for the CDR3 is TGTGCCAGCTCACCATTTGCCACGGGGGAGACCCAGTACTTC.

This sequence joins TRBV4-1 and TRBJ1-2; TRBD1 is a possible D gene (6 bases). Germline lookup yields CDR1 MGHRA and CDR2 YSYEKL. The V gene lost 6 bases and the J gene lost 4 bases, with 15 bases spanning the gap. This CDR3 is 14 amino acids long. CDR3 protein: CASSPDRKTYGYTF. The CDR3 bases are TGCGCCAGCAGTCCGGACAGAAAAACCTATGGCTACACCTTC.

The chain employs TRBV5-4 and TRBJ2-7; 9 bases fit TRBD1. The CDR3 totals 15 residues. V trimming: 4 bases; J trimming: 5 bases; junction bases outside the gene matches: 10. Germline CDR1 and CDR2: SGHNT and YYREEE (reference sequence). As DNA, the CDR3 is TGTGCCAGCAGCACCCGGACAGGGGATAAGGACGAGCAGTACTTC. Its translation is CASSTRTGDKDEQYF.